This note documents a single T cell receptor beta chain sequence. The sample comes from a study of blood T cell repertoires in COVID-19. TCRdb's copy holds only in-frame clones and misses some; the assay was immunoSEQ multiplex PCR. Of 90,000 to 100,000 clones in the sample, about 90% were seen once. The V gene's germline CDR1 is SGHDT and CDR2 YYEEEE. The CDR3 covers 13 residues. Trimming shortened V by 2 bases and J by 4 bases, and 9 bases separated the two germline ends. The material sequenced was peripheral blood. V is TRBV5-6 and J is TRBJ1-1; a weak D match, TRBD1 (5 bases). The TCR originated in an older man with acute or convalescent COVID-19. DNA of the CDR3: TGTGCCAGCAGCTTCTGGGGGGGCACTGAAGCTTTCTTT. Translated, it gives CASSFWGGTEAFF.